What follows are 9 T cell receptor beta chains derived from one specimen sequenced in a study of blood T cells in healthy people across ages. With a J-beta primer mix and a sample-barcoded 5' primer, a second PCR ran 7 to 11 cycles. TCRdb reanalysed the 5' RACE reads using MiXCR and keeps one entry per CDR3 protein. The sample records about 580,000 distinct CDR3 sequences, 40% to 50% being singletons. Material for sequencing was blood. All receptors come from a man aged 80 or over in good health.

The genes are TRBV20-1 and TRBJ2-7, with 15 bases matching TRBD2. CDR3 size: 13 residues. Germline V CDR1 and CDR2: DFQATT, SNEGSKA (reference sequence). With V trimmed by 6 bases and J by 12 bases, 9 bases remained unmatched. CDR3: CSAPSGLAGGPYF. Written as DNA, the CDR3 is TGCAGTGCACCAAGTGGACTAGCGGGAGGGCCGTACTTC.

The gene calls are TRBV28 and TRBJ1-5, with D uncertain. The CDR3 is 15 amino acids. Germline CDR1 MDHEN, CDR2 SYDVKM. The V gene lost 5 bases and the J gene lost 0 bases, with 11 bases spanning the gap. CDR3 nucleotide sequence: TGTGCCAGCAGTCTCCGGAGACTTAGCAATCAGCCCCAGCATTTT. This translates into CASSLRRLSNQPQHF.

This clonotype occurred a few times. The chain uses TRBV20-1 and TRBJ2-5; possibly TRBD2 for D (5 bases). CDR1 is DFQATT, CDR2 SNEGSKA, per germline (reference sequence). Between the trimmed V and J ends, which lost 2 bases and 5 bases, there was a span of 9 bases. The CDR3 sequence is 12 residues long. CDR3 region: CSARRLRETQYF. The CDR3 nucleotides are TGCAGTGCTAGAAGACTACGGGAGACCCAGTACTTC.

The sample holds one count of this clonotype. The chain joins TRBV25-1 to TRBJ1-1, with D tentatively TRBD1 (6 bases). V shed 4 bases and J shed 4 bases, with 10 bases lying between them. Germline lookup yields CDR1 MGHDK and CDR2 SYGVNS. There are 13 residues in the CDR3. Here the CDR3 DNA reads TGTGCCAGCAGTGGTACAGGGTTCACTGAAGCTTTCTTT. This encodes CASSGTGFTEAFF. The full variable domain, with the rest looked up from reference TRBV25-1 and TRBJ1-1, is EADIYQTPRYLVIGTGKKITLECSQTMGHDKMYWYQQDPGMELHLIHYSYGVNSTEKGDLSSESTVSRIRTEHFPLTLESARPSHTSQYLCASSGTGFTEAFFGQGTRLTVV.

The rearrangement links TRBV20-1 to TRBJ2-4; TRBD1 or TRBD2 may be the D gene (6 bases each). The closer fit of TRBJ2-7 to the DNA end suggests the J call may be wrong. The CDR3 consists of 13 residues. CDR1 is DFQATT and CDR2 is SNEGSKA in the germline V gene (reference sequence). CDR3 protein: CSARVGGPYEQYF. The CDR3, as DNA: TGCAGTGCTAGAGTTGGGGGGCCTTACGAGCAGTACTTC.

This clonotype has more than one count but fewer than ten. The V call is TRBV28, the J call TRBJ1-2; D might be TRBD1 (5 bases). Trimming removed 6 bases at V and 8 bases at J, with 22 bases between. The CDR3 loop spans 15 amino acids. Germline loops: CDR1 MDHEN, CDR2 SYDVKM. CDR3 residues: CASSRAQAYRGGYTF. For the CDR3, the DNA is TGTGCCAGCAGCCGGGCACAGGCCTACCGAGGGGGCTACACCTTC.

The CDR3: CASSLPRVNGANVLTF. CDR3 bases: TGTGCCAGCAGTTTACCCAGGGTTAACGGGGCCAACGTCCTGACTTTC. This sequence joins TRBV28 and TRBJ2-6; TRBD1 is a possible D gene (5 bases). The V gene's germline CDR1 is MDHEN and CDR2 SYDVKM. V gave up 2 bases and J gave up 4 bases, with 12 bases separating them. This CDR3 spans 16 amino acids.

About this clonotype: This may stem from a read error, because a much larger clone lies one nucleotide away. The chain is built from TRBV6-5 and TRBJ2-1, with no clear D. The V gene lost 4 bases and the J gene lost 5 bases, with 15 bases spanning the gap. Germline V gives CDR1 MNHEY, CDR2 SVGAGI. This CDR3 is built from 15 residues. CDR3 in amino acids: CASSSARAWDNEQFF. The CDR3 bases are TGTGCCAGCAGTTCCGCGCGAGCTTGGGACAATGAGCAGTTCTTC.

The sample holds many counts of this clonotype. This chain connects TRBV29-1 to TRBJ2-3, with D possibly matching TRBD2 (6 bases). The CDR3 covers 13 residues. Germline V gene sequence: CDR1 SQVTM, CDR2 ANQGSEA. Trimming cost V 2 bases and J 5 bases, with 11 bases left between them. CDR3 sequence (DNA): TGCAGCGTTGAAATCGGGGGAGGAGATACGCAGTATTTT. It specifies CSVEIGGGDTQYF.